The rows below give T cell receptor beta chains drawn from one sample of a study of blood T cell repertoires in COVID-19. Using immunoSEQ multiplex PCR, the repertoire was profiled, and TCRdb retains in-frame clones only, with some absent. The sample carries under 350,000 clones, around nine tenths recorded once. Sequenced input: PBMCs or T cells enriched from blood (not recorded which). These receptor sequences come from a woman aged 55-75 years who had recovered from COVID-19. Each CDR3 is given with its conserved first and last residue. The D gene is left open where the match is weak. Size tells how often a clone was seen (once, few, many) or the class of an expanded clone, and some rows leave it out.

d_gene	v_gene	j_gene	abundance	CDR3nt	CDR3aa
-	TRBV16	TRBJ1-2	-	TGTGCCAGCAGCCCCCGTAGCGAGCGTCAAACCTTC	CASSPRSERQTF
TRBD2	TRBV7-2	TRBJ2-7	-	TGTGCCAGCAGCTTAGGGCTAGCGGCTTCTTCCTACGAGCAGTACTTC	CASSLGLAASSYEQYF
-	TRBV4-2	TRBJ1-1	-	TGTGCCAGCAGCCAGGATACAGGGTTATCTGAAGCTTTCTTT	CASSQDTGLSEAFF
-	TRBV5-1	TRBJ2-4	-	TGCGCCAGCAGCTTTGGAGCGGCCGCCAAAAACATTCAGTACTTC	CASSFGAAAKNIQYF
-	TRBV5-8	TRBJ2-1	-	TGTGCCAGCAGCTTCCGGGACTCCCGGGGCAATGAGCAGTTCTTC	CASSFRDSRGNEQFF
-	TRBV9	TRBJ2-3	few	TGTGCCAGCAGCGTAGATGGACAAACCACAGATACGCAGTATTTT	CASSVDGQTTDTQYF
-	TRBV25-1	TRBJ1-1	-	TGTGCCAGCAGTGAATTTAGGGGTGGATACACTGAAGCTTTCTTT	CASSEFRGGYTEAFF
TRBD1	TRBV7-6	TRBJ1-2	once	TGTGCCAGCAGCTTAGAGCCAGGGGGCTATGGCTACACCTTC	CASSLEPGGYGYTF
-	TRBV7-9	TRBJ2-5	-	TGTGCCAGCAGCTTAGTGGCACACCAAGAGACCCAGTACTTC	CASSLVAHQETQYF
-	TRBV5-6	TRBJ2-7	-	TGTGCCAGCAGCTTTTTTCCACAGGGATCCTACGAGCAGTACTTC	CASSFFPQGSYEQYF
-	TRBV7-8	TRBJ2-7	-	TGTGCCAGCAGCTTAGCGTCGGCCAGGGGAGGGTACGAGCAGTACTTC	CASSLASARGGYEQYF
-	TRBV6-1	TRBJ2-1	-	TGTGCCAGCAGTGAACTTAGCCGTGAGCAGTTCTTC	CASSELSREQFF
TRBD1	TRBV28	TRBJ1-1	-	TGTGCCAGCAGTTTAGGCGACAGGGCTCGGGGAGCTTTCTTT	CASSLGDRARGAFF
-	TRBV11-2	TRBJ2-1	few	TGTGCCAGCAGCTTGACTAGTAACAATGAGCAGTTCTTC	CASSLTSNNEQFF
-	TRBV15	TRBJ2-3	-	TGTGCCACCAGCATGAGTAGCGGCTATAGCACAGATACGCAGTATTTT	CATSMSSGYSTDTQYF
-	TRBV28	TRBJ1-1	-	TGTGCCAGCAGTACGGCCCAGCGGAACACTGAAGCTTTCTTT	CASSTAQRNTEAFF
TRBD2	TRBV2	TRBJ2-1	-	TGTGCCAGCATCGGCGGGCGCCGGGAGGGGGAGTTCTTC	CASIGGRREGEFF
-	TRBV10-3	TRBJ1-2	-	TGTGCCATCAGTGGTGACAGAATCTATGGCTACACCTTC	CAISGDRIYGYTF
-	TRBV6-1	TRBJ2-7	few	TGTGCCAGCAGTGAGGCTGACTACGAGCAGTACTTC	CASSEADYEQYF
TRBD1	TRBV27	TRBJ1-1	-	TGTGCCAGCGGCCGGACAGGCGTGACTGAAGCTTTCTTT	CASGRTGVTEAFF
-	TRBV6-5	TRBJ2-3	-	TGTGCCAGCAGTTTCTCTCGGACTCATCCCACAGATACGCAGTATTTT	CASSFSRTHPTDTQYF
-	TRBV19	TRBJ1-1	-	TGTGCCAGTAGTATAGCCGGGGTTACTGAAGCTTTCTTT	CASSIAGVTEAFF
TRBD1	TRBV6-5	TRBJ1-2	-	TGTGCCAGCAGAGGGGACAGAAACACCTATGGCTACACCTTC	CASRGDRNTYGYTF
TRBD2	TRBV11-2	TRBJ2-3	-	TGTGCCAGCAGCCTAAACCGACGGGGGGGCACAGATACGCAGTATTTT	CASSLNRRGGTDTQYF
-	TRBV28	TRBJ2-5	-	TGTGCCAGCAGGTGGGGGGGCGGGACCCAGTACTTC	CASRWGGGTQYF
-	TRBV10-2	TRBJ1-5	-	TGCGCCAGCAGTGATTTGATTGGGGGCAGTCAGCCCCAGCATTTT	CASSDLIGGSQPQHF
TRBD2	TRBV7-9	TRBJ2-3	-	TGTGCCAGCAGCATTTCGGGGGGAGATACGCAGTATTTT	CASSISGGDTQYF
-	TRBV27	TRBJ2-4	-	TGTGCCAGCAGTCCGGACAGCAAAAACATTCAGTACTTC	CASSPDSKNIQYF
-	TRBV5-6	TRBJ2-3	-	TGTGCCAGCACCCCTTGGGCCACAGATACGCAGTATTTT	CASTPWATDTQYF
-	TRBV7-9	TRBJ1-1	-	TGTGCCAGCAGCTTAGTACTTGAAGCTTTCTTT	CASSLVLEAFF